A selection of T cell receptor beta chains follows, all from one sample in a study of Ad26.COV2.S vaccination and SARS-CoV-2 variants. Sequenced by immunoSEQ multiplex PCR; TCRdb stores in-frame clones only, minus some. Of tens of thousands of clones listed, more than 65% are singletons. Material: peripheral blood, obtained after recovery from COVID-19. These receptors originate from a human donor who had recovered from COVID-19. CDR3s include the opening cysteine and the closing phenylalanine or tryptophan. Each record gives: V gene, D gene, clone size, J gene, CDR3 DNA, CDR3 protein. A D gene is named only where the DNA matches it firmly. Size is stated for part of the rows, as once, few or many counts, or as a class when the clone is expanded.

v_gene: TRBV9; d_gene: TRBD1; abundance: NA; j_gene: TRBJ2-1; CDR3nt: TGTGCCAGCAGCACAAGACAGGGGAGTCCCTACAATGAGCAGTTCTTC; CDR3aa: CASSTRQGSPYNEQFF
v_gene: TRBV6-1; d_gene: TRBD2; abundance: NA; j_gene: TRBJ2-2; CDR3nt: TGTGCCAGCAGTGGAGGGGTGGAGGGACTAGCGGGAGGGAACACCGGGGAGCTGTTTTTT; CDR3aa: CASSGGVEGLAGGNTGELFF
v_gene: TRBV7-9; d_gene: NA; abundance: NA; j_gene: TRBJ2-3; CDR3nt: TGTGCCAGCAGCCCCCAGGTTTTTAGCACAGATACGCAGTATTTT; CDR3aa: CASSPQVFSTDTQYF
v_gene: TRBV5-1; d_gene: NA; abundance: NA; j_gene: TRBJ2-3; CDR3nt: TGCGCCAGCAGCTCCCGTAAGGCCACAGATACGCAGTATTTT; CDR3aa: CASSSRKATDTQYF
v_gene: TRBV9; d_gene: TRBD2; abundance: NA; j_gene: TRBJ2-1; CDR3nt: TGTGCCAGCAGGGGCGGGAGGGAGTACAATGAGCAGTTCTTC; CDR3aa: CASRGGREYNEQFF
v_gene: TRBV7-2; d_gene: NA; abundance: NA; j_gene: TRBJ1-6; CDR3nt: TGTGCCAGCAGCCTTCGGGACCCCGGCAATTCACCCCTCCACTTT; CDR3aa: CASSLRDPGNSPLHF
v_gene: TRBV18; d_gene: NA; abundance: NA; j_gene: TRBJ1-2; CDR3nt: TGTGCCAGCTCAAACGACATGGGGGACTATGGCTACACCTTC; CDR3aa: CASSNDMGDYGYTF
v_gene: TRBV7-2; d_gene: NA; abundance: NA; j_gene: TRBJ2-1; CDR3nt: TGTGCCAGCAGCGGAGGGACAGAAGGGTGGAGGGGAATCTTCAATGAGCAGTTCTTC; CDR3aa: CASSGGTEGWRGIFNEQFF
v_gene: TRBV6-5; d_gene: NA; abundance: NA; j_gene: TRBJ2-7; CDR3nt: TGTGCCAGCACCGGACCTAGTGAGACATCACGCACGGACTTC; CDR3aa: CASTGPSETSRTDF
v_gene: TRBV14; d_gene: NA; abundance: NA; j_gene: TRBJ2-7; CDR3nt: TGTGCCAGCAGCCAAGTTGCTCCCGAGCAGTACTTC; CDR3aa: CASSQVAPEQYF
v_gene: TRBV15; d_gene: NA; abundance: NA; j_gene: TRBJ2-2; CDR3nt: TGTGCCACCAGCAGAGGTGGGATCGGCGGGGAGCTGTTTTTT; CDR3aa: CATSRGGIGGELFF
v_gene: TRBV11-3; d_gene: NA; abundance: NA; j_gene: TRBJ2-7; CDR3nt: TGTGCCAGCAGCGCGACTAGGACAGGCTACGAGCAGTACTTC; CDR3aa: CASSATRTGYEQYF
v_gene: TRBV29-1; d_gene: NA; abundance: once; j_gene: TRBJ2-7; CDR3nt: TGCAGCGTTGAACAGGGGAGCTCCTACGAGCAGTACTTC; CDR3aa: CSVEQGSSYEQYF